The entry below describes one T cell receptor (beta chain). Antigen unknown. The data belong to a study of a mutant IDH1 vaccine in newly diagnosed glioma. Study background: Most patients had received both radiotherapy and temozolomide, the prior options being radiotherapy, temozolomide, or both.

Time point specified: week 47, end of study. What each vaccine dose contained was 300 ug of mutant IDH1 20-mer peptide, accompanied by topical imiquimod. CDR3 length equals 12 residues. The germline V and J ends were trimmed by 6 bases and 2 bases, with 11 bases remaining between them. CDR1 and CDR2 (germline): SQVTM, ANQGSEA. Sequenced by immunoSEQ multiplex PCR; TCRdb stores in-frame clones only, minus some. This sample has 84,000 or so clones, with 75% to 90% found just once. Sequenced here: PBMCs, sampled from a glioma patient whose treatment included an IDH1 peptide vaccine. V and J are TRBV29-1 and TRBJ2-7, with TRBD2 as a possible D gene (6 bases). The receptor was derived from a man aged 40-55 years with glioma. The CDR3 DNA follows: TGCAGCGTGGAGGGAGGCCCCTACGAGCAGTACTTC. Translated: CSVEGGPYEQYF.